The 14 T cell receptor beta chains given below trace back to one sample, sequenced in a study of blood T cell repertoires in COVID-19. Assay: immunoSEQ multiplex PCR; the TCRdb copy retains only in-frame clones and omits some. The sample contains some 11,000 clones, about three quarters of which appear only once. Input material: peripheral blood. The source is a human donor in a cohort sampled during active COVID-19.

Worth noting for this clone: At one boundary the junction diverges from the germline segment, which might be a read error. J is TRBJ2-1 and V is TRBV30; a possible D gene is TRBD2 (6 bases). The CDR3 spans 14 residues. Looked up from germline, CDR1 is GTSNPN and CDR2 is SVGIG (reference sequence). The CDR3 nucleotides read TGTGCCCGGAGTGGGGGAGTGGGACTCAATGAGCAGTTCTTC. Protein: CARSGGVGLNEQFF. The full variable domain, its missing parts supplied by reference TRBV30 and TRBJ2-1, is SQTIHQWPATLVQPVGSPLSLECTVEGTSNPNLYWYRQAAGRGLQLLFYSVGIGQISSEVPQNLSASRPQDRQFILSSKKLLLSDSGFYLCARSGGVGLNEQFFGPGTRLTVL.

The rearrangement links TRBV7-6 to TRBJ2-2, with 9 bases identical to TRBD1. The CDR3 is 14 amino acids. J was trimmed by 7 bases and V by 6 bases; bases with no gene match: 6. Germline V gene sequence: CDR1 SGHVS, CDR2 FNYEAQ. The CDR3 region is CASSLQGADGELFF. In DNA, the CDR3 is TGTGCCAGCAGTTTACAGGGGGCTGACGGGGAGCTGTTTTTT. Looking up the rest from reference TRBV7-6 and TRBJ2-2 gives the full variable domain: GAGVSQSPRYKVTKRGQDVALRCDPISGHVSLYWYRQALGQGPEFLTYFNYEAQQDKSGLPNDRFSAERPEGSISTLTIQRTEQRDSAMYRCASSLQGADGELFFGEGSRLTVL.

This rearrangement joins TRBV7-2 to TRBJ1-3; 7 nucleotides agree with TRBD1. CDR1 is SGHTA and CDR2 is FQGNSA in the germline V gene. J was trimmed by 4 bases and V by 5 bases; bases with no gene match: 11. CDR3 length equals 16 residues. For the CDR3, the DNA is TGTGCCAGCAGCCGGACAGGCTCACAGGGGGGAAACACCATATATTTT. This encodes CASSRTGSQGGNTIYF.

The V and J genes are TRBV27 and TRBJ2-1; D gene uncertain. V shed 10 bases and J shed 1 base, with 5 bases lying between them. CDR1 MNHEY and CDR2 SMNVEV come from the germline V gene (reference sequence). The CDR3 extends over 11 amino acids. The CDR3 DNA is TGTGCCACCAATTCCTACAATGAGCAGTTCTTC. It specifies CATNSYNEQFF.

This clone showed up just a few times. The chain joins TRBV7-9 to TRBJ2-1; tentative D call: TRBD2 (6 bases). Trimming took 1 base from V and 0 from J, leaving 13 bases between them. CDR1 is SEHNR and CDR2 is FQNEAQ in the germline V gene (reference sequence). The CDR3 covers 17 residues. In DNA form, the CDR3 reads TGTGCCAGCAGCTTAGAGGCTAGCGTCAGCTCCTACAATGAGCAGTTCTTC. As protein: CASSLEASVSSYNEQFF.

V is TRBV9 and J is TRBJ2-3; 10 bases match TRBD2. Germline-derived CDR1 and CDR2 are SGDLS and YYNGEE. This CDR3 region has 16 residues. V lost 0 bases to trimming and J lost 6 bases; unmatched junction nucleotides: 7. The DNA of the CDR3 is TGTGCCAGCAGCGTAGAAGCCTTTAGCGGGAGGGATACGCAGTATTTT. It encodes CASSVEAFSGRDTQYF.

This clone was seen a few times. V is TRBV7-2 and J is TRBJ2-3, with unresolved D. Germline V gene data show CDR1 as SGHTA and CDR2 as FQGNSA. Trimming left V 7 bases short and J 0 bases short, with 11 bases between. The CDR3 has 14 amino acids. DNA for the CDR3: TGTGCCAGCACCCCCCACCTAAGCACAGATACGCAGTATTTT. Encoded protein: CASTPHLSTDTQYF.

This clone rates as medium-sized. The V and J genes are TRBV4-1 and TRBJ2-1, with D perhaps matching TRBD1 (6 bases). The length of the CDR3 is 13 residues. V lost 0 bases to trimming and J lost 10 bases, with 10 bases between them. Germline assignment: CDR1 MGHRA and CDR2 YSYEKL. Here the CDR3 reads CASSQDLTGEQFF. CDR3 DNA sequence: TGCGCCAGCAGCCAAGATCTAACAGGGGAGCAGTTCTTC.

The V gene is TRBV10-3, the J gene TRBJ2-1; TRBD2 aligns across 7 bases. Germline V lookup: CDR1 ENHRY, CDR2 SYGVKD. V was pared by 6 bases and J by 1 base, with 3 bases of the junction left unmatched. The CDR3 runs to 14 residues. The CDR3 nucleotides are TGTGCCATCAGAGCTAGCGGTTCCTACAATGAGCAGTTCTTC. Its translation: CAIRASGSYNEQFF.

The rearrangement links TRBV19 to TRBJ2-3, with 9 bases lining up with TRBD2. From germline, CDR1 is LNHDA and CDR2 SQIVND (reference sequence). V was clipped by 3 bases and J by 0 bases; unmatched bases: 4. The CDR3 extends over 16 amino acids. In nucleotides, the CDR3 is TGTGCCAGTAGTATCCTCGGACTAGCGAGCACAGATACGCAGTATTTT. It translates to CASSILGLASTDTQYF. The whole variable domain, filled in from reference TRBV19 and TRBJ2-3, reads DGGITQSPKYLFRKEGQNVTLSCEQNLNHDAMYWYRQDPGQGLRLIYYSQIVNDFQKGDIAEGYSVSREKKESFPLTVTSAQKNPTAFYLCASSILGLASTDTQYFGPGTRLTVL.

V usage is TRBV4-2 and J usage is TRBJ2-3; D is unclear. The CDR3 contains 16 residues. Trimming cost V 2 bases and J 0 bases, with 12 bases left between them. Germline values: CDR1 LGHNA, CDR2 YNFKEQ. The CDR3 sequence: CASSQPPGTSTDTQYF. The CDR3 DNA reads TGTGCCAGCAGCCAACCCCCGGGTACTAGCACAGATACGCAGTATTTT.

This clone was detected only a few times. This rearrangement joins TRBV4-1 to TRBJ2-7, with D possibly matching TRBD1 (5 bases). The V and J ends lost 0 bases and 3 bases respectively, with 6 bases between them. The CDR3 contains 13 residues. The germline V gene has CDR1 MGHRA and CDR2 YSYEKL. This CDR3 reads CASSQDRVYEQYF. The CDR3 DNA reads as TGCGCCAGCAGCCAAGACAGGGTCTACGAGCAGTACTTC.

The chain carries TRBV28 and TRBJ2-7; 9 nucleotides align to TRBD2. From germline, CDR1 is MDHEN and CDR2 SYDVKM. The V gene end was trimmed by 8 bases and the J gene end by 9 bases; junction bases not matched to a gene: 11. This CDR3 has 13 amino acids. DNA for the CDR3: TGTGCCAGCTGGGTAGCGGGGGAGCCGGGGCAGTACTTC. Translation: CASWVAGEPGQYF.

This clone has only one observation. The chain links TRBV7-2 to TRBJ1-2; D is unresolved. V was trimmed by 5 bases and J by 1 base, leaving 11 bases between them. CDR1 is SGHTA, CDR2 FQGNSA, per germline. CDR3 length equals 14 residues. The CDR3 DNA is TGTGCCAGCAGCCTCCAGAGGGTTAACTATGGCTACACCTTC. Its protein product is CASSLQRVNYGYTF. Using reference TRBV7-2 and TRBJ1-2 for the parts outside the CDR3, the full variable domain is GAGVSQSPSNKVTEKGKDVELRCDPISGHTALYWYRQSLGQGLEFLIYFQGNSAPDKSGLPSDRFSAERTGGSVSTLTIQRTQQEDSAVYLCASSLQRVNYGYTFGSGTRLTVV.